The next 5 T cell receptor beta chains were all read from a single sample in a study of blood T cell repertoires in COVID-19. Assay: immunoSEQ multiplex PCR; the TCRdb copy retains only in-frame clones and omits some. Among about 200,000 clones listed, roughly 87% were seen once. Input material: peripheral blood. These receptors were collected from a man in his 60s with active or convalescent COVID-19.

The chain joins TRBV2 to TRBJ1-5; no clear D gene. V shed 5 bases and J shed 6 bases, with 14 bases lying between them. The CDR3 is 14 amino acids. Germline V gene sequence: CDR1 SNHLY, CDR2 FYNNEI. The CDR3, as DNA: TGTGCCAGCAGTAGTGGACGGGATCTTCAGCCCCAGCATTTT. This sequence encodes CASSSGRDLQPQHF.

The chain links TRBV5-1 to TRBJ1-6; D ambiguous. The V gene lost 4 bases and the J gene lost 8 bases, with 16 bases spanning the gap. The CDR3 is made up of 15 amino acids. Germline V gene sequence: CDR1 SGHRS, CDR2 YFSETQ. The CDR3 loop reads CASSIDGGTHSPLHF. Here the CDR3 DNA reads TGCGCCAGCAGCATTGACGGAGGAACCCATTCACCCCTCCACTTT.

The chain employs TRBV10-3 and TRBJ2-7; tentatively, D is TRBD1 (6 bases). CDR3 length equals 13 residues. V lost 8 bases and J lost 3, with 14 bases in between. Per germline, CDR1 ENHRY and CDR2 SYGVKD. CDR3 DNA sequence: TGTGCCATCGGACCCTCAGGGGACTACGAGCAGTACTTC. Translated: CAIGPSGDYEQYF.

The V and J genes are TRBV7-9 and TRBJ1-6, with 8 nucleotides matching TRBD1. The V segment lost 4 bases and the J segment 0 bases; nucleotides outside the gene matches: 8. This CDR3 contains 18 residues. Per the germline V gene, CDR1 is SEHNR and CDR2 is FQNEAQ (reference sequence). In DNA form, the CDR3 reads TGTGCCAGCAGCTCGCATTGGGACAGGTACTCCTATAATTCACCCCTCCACTTT. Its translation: CASSSHWDRYSYNSPLHF.

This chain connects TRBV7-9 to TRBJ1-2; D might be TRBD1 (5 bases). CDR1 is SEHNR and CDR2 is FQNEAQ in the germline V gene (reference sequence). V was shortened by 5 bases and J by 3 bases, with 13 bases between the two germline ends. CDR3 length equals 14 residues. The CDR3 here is CASSLPGMDYGYTF. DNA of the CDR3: TGTGCCAGCAGCCTCCCAGGGATGGACTATGGCTACACCTTC. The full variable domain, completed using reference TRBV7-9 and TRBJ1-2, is DTGVSQNPRHKITKRGQNVTFRCDPISEHNRLYWYRQTLGQGPEFLTYFQNEAQLEKSRLLSDRFSAERPKGSFSTLEIQRTEQGDSAMYLCASSLPGMDYGYTFGSGTRLTVV.